Listed below are T cell receptor beta chains from one sample, sequenced in a study of identical twins. Using its own MiXCR run on the 5' RACE reads, TCRdb lists one record per CDR3 protein. There are about 190,000 distinct CDR3 sequences in the sample; 15% to 20% occur only once, and around 40% lies in the top ten. This sample also appeared in a second study, on T cells expressing NK-cell markers.

Input material: CD8+ T cells sorted from blood. The receptors stem from a young woman in good health. The CDR3 runs from the conserved cysteine through the conserved F or W. The D gene is left open where the match is weak. Some rows have no size entry. The others give once, few or many, or a class for an expanded clone.

abundance	d_gene	len	v_gene	j_gene	CDR3aa	CDR3nt
NA	TRBD2	15	TRBV3-1	TRBJ2-1	CASSPPSGSYNEQFF	TGTGCCAGCAGCCCCCCTAGCGGTTCCTACAATGAGCAGTTCTTC
many	NA	15	TRBV27	TRBJ2-3	CASSSYGSNTDTQYF	TGTGCCAGCAGTTCCTACGGGAGTAACACAGATACGCAGTATTTT
many	NA	11	TRBV12-3/TRBV12-4	TRBJ2-7	CATGLGYEQYF	TGTGCCACCGGACTGGGGTACGAGCAGTACTTC
NA	NA	13	TRBV12-3/TRBV12-4	TRBJ1-1	CATAGREGTEAFF	TGTGCCACCGCGGGGAGGGAGGGAACTGAAGCTTTCTTT
few	NA	15	TRBV9	TRBJ2-3	CASSVEWGRTDTQYF	TGTGCCAGCAGCGTAGAATGGGGGAGGACAGATACGCAGTATTTT
few	NA	16	TRBV27	TRBJ2-6	CASSPLSYSGANVLTF	TGTGCCAGCAGTCCCCTGTCCTACTCTGGGGCCAACGTCCTGACTTTC
NA	NA	16	TRBV6-2/TRBV6-3	TRBJ2-7	CASSYPPAGAVDEQYF	TGTGCCAGCAGTTACCCCCCAGCAGGGGCAGTCGACGAGCAGTACTTC
few	NA	13	TRBV5-1	TRBJ1-1	CASNRETNTEAFF	TGCGCCAGCAACAGGGAGACGAACACTGAAGCTTTCTTT
few	TRBD2	16	TRBV4-3	TRBJ2-7	CASSQTPSGSYYEQYF	TGCGCCAGCAGCCAAACTCCTAGCGGGAGTTACTACGAGCAGTACTTC
few	NA	12	TRBV6-6	TRBJ1-5	CASSYPMQPQHF	TGTGCCAGCAGTTACCCCATGCAGCCCCAGCATTTT
NA	NA	15	TRBV4-3	TRBJ1-6	CASSQGNSNYSPLHF	TGCGCCAGCAGCCAAGGAAACTCTAATTATTCACCCCTCCACTTT
many	NA	13	TRBV6-5	TRBJ2-2	CASSYLNTGELFF	TGTGCCAGCAGTTACCTCAACACCGGGGAGCTGTTTTTT
NA	NA	13	TRBV2	TRBJ2-1	CASAEASYNEQFF	TGTGCCAGCGCTGAGGCTTCCTACAATGAGCAGTTCTTC
many	NA	13	TRBV6-1	TRBJ2-1	CASAVGRTYEQFF	TGTGCCAGCGCCGTGGGGCGTACCTATGAGCAGTTCTTC
NA	NA	11	TRBV6-6	TRBJ2-1	CASSPGPLLFF	TGTGCCAGCAGCCCGGGACCTCTTCTGTTCTTC
NA	NA	15	TRBV27	TRBJ2-1	CASSQIGQSYNEQFF	TGTGCCAGCAGCCAAATAGGACAGAGCTACAATGAGCAGTTCTTC
NA	NA	13	TRBV29-1	TRBJ2-5	CTLSAGATETQYF	TGCACTTTATCGGCAGGGGCAACGGAGACCCAGTACTTC
few	NA	15	TRBV18	TRBJ2-1	CASSPGQTGYNEQFF	TGTGCCAGCTCACCCGGTCAGACCGGCTACAATGAGCAGTTCTTC
few	NA	13	TRBV15	TRBJ2-7	CATSIPPSYEQYF	TGTGCCACCAGCATACCCCCCTCCTACGAGCAGTACTTC
NA	TRBD1	15	TRBV7-6	TRBJ1-2	CASSLEGDRVYGYTF	TGTGCCAGCAGCTTAGAGGGGGACAGAGTTTATGGCTACACCTTC
NA	NA	14	TRBV7-9	TRBJ2-7	CASSLRQADYEQYF	TGTGCCAGCAGCTTACGACAGGCTGACTACGAGCAGTACTTC
few	NA	14	TRBV5-1	TRBJ2-7	CASSLRDTSYEQYF	TGCGCCAGCAGCTTGCGGGACACCTCCTACGAGCAGTACTTC
NA	NA	15	TRBV27	TRBJ2-7	CASSLYGLSSYEQYF	TGTGCCAGCAGTTTATATGGTCTGTCCTCCTACGAGCAGTACTTC
NA	NA	14	TRBV6-1	TRBJ2-7	CASSVGRGFAEQYF	TGTGCCAGCAGTGTAGGAAGGGGCTTCGCCGAGCAGTACTTC
few	NA	13	TRBV29-1	TRBJ1-2	CSVKRPANYGYTF	TGCAGCGTTAAAAGACCCGCTAACTATGGCTACACCTTC
NA	NA	17	TRBV10-2	TRBJ2-1	CASSPKLASSSYNEQFF	TGCGCCAGCTCCCCCAAGCTAGCAAGTAGCTCCTACAATGAGCAGTTCTTC
NA	NA	15	TRBV12-3/TRBV12-4	TRBJ1-2	CASLKRGAARYGYTF	TGTGCCAGTCTTAAAAGGGGGGCGGCTCGCTATGGCTACACCTTC
many	NA	12	TRBV12-3/TRBV12-4	TRBJ2-7	CASTAGLLEQYF	TGTGCCAGCACCGCGGGACTTCTGGAGCAGTACTTC
few	NA	11	TRBV29-1	TRBJ1-2	CSVVENYGYTF	TGCAGCGTTGTTGAGAACTATGGCTACACCTTC
few	TRBD1	12	TRBV12-3/TRBV12-4	TRBJ2-7	CASRGTGAEQYF	TGTGCCAGCAGGGGGACAGGGGCCGAGCAGTACTTC
few	TRBD1	14	TRBV12-3/TRBV12-4	TRBJ2-7	CASRLTGAFSEQYF	TGTGCCAGCAGGTTGACAGGGGCATTTAGCGAGCAGTACTTC
few	NA	19	TRBV29-1	TRBJ2-3	CSVELGGGTGYSSTDTQYF	TGCAGCGTTGAACTCGGGGGGGGGACAGGGTACTCTAGCACAGATACGCAGTATTTT
few	NA	15	TRBV6-1	TRBJ2-7	CASTSDGKSSYEQYF	TGTGCCAGCACCTCGGACGGGAAGAGCTCCTACGAGCAGTACTTC
few	TRBD2	15	TRBV7-9	TRBJ2-1	CASSLGGSSDNEQFF	TGTGCCAGCAGCTTAGGCGGGAGCTCGGACAATGAGCAGTTCTTC
few	TRBD2	14	TRBV10-3	TRBJ2-3	CAISEAGGTDTQYF	TGTGCCATCAGTGAAGCGGGGGGCACAGATACGCAGTATTTT
few	NA	14	TRBV11-2	TRBJ2-3	CASSSFGSADTQYF	TGTGCCAGCAGCTCCTTTGGTAGCGCAGATACGCAGTATTTT
NA	TRBD2	17	TRBV15	TRBJ2-3	CATSTLYGRPSTDTQYF	TGTGCCACCAGCACGCTCTACGGGAGGCCTAGCACAGATACGCAGTATTTT
few	NA	12	TRBV2	TRBJ2-3	CASSDIADTQYF	TGTGCCAGCAGTGATATCGCAGATACGCAGTATTTT
NA	NA	16	TRBV6-1	TRBJ1-1	CASGNTGKVMNTEAFF	TGTGCCAGCGGTAATACAGGGAAGGTCATGAACACTGAAGCTTTCTTT
few	TRBD1	14	TRBV28	TRBJ1-2	CASSRTGVGYGYTF	TGTGCCAGCAGTAGAACAGGGGTCGGATATGGCTACACCTTC
few	NA	11	TRBV20-1	TRBJ2-2	CSASETGELFF	TGCAGTGCTAGCGAGACCGGGGAGCTGTTTTTT
NA	NA	14	TRBV6-2/TRBV6-3	TRBJ2-2	CASGWTVNTGELFF	TGTGCCAGCGGTTGGACGGTGAACACCGGGGAGCTGTTTTTT
NA	NA	11	TRBV19	TRBJ2-2	CASGDPGELFF	TGTGCCTCGGGGGACCCCGGGGAGCTGTTTTTT
many	NA	14	TRBV2	TRBJ2-3	CASLGPPSTDTQYF	TGTGCCAGCCTGGGACCTCCTAGCACAGATACGCAGTATTTT
NA	NA	13	TRBV5-6	TRBJ1-5	CASSLWSRQPQHF	TGTGCCAGCAGCTTGTGGTCTCGGCAGCCCCAGCATTTT
few	TRBD2	12	TRBV5-1	TRBJ2-7	CASREDTYEQYF	TGCGCCAGCCGGGAGGACACCTACGAGCAGTACTTC
many	NA	12	TRBV12-3/TRBV12-4	TRBJ2-1	CASTRGNNEQFF	TGTGCCAGCACCCGAGGCAACAATGAGCAGTTCTTC
many	NA	16	TRBV6-4	TRBJ2-1	CASSPEGGGSYNEQFF	TGTGCCAGCAGCCCGGAAGGGGGGGGCTCCTACAATGAGCAGTTCTTC
few	TRBD2	15	TRBV29-1	TRBJ2-2	CSVGLAGIQTGELFF	TGCAGCGTTGGGCTAGCGGGAATCCAGACCGGGGAGCTGTTTTTT
few	TRBD1	15	TRBV20-1	TRBJ1-1	CSARDYRGRDTEAFF	TGCAGTGCTAGAGACTACAGGGGGCGTGACACTGAAGCTTTCTTT
NA	NA	12	TRBV20-1	TRBJ2-1	CSAWYLAPEQFF	TGCAGTGCTTGGTATCTAGCGCCAGAGCAGTTCTTC
many	NA	15	TRBV15	TRBJ2-3	CATSRDQGGADTQYF	TGTGCCACCAGCAGAGACCAGGGCGGCGCAGATACGCAGTATTTT
once	TRBD1	13	TRBV29-1	TRBJ1-2	CSVEAAGQSGYTF	TGCAGCGTTGAGGCGGCGGGACAGTCTGGCTACACCTTC
once	TRBD2	16	TRBV10-2	TRBJ2-2	CASGESASGGTGELFF	TGCGCCAGCGGTGAGTCGGCTAGCGGGGGCACCGGGGAGCTGTTTTTT